Presented here are 14 T cell receptor beta chains from one specimen sequenced in a study of response to subunit inactivated influenza vaccine. MiXCR was run by TCRdb on the RT-PCR reads, yielding one entry per CDR3 protein. The table has about 540,000 distinct CDR3 sequences, approximately 20% seen once. The same sample was also used in a study of T cells expressing NK-cell markers. That source notes: 5'RACE template switching with UMIs produced the TCR beta cDNA.

The specimen was CD4+ T cells sorted from PBMCs, collected 11 to 12 days after vaccination. These receptors all come from a man aged 45-65 years who received an inactivated influenza vaccine.

This clonotype occurred a few times. The J gene is TRBJ2-7, the V gene TRBV28, with D unclear. Germline V CDR1 and CDR2: MDHEN, SYDVKM. V gave up 3 bases and J gave up 4 bases, with 13 bases separating them. The length of the CDR3 is 14 residues. The CDR3 DNA follows: TGTGCCAGCAGTTTGGGCACCTTCATGTACGAGCAGTACTTC. Residues: CASSLGTFMYEQYF.

The gene calls are TRBV7-2 and TRBJ2-3; 9 nucleotides match TRBD2. The CDR3 spans 17 residues. With 3 bases clipped from V and 4 bases from J, the junction kept 11 bases outside the gene matches. CDR1 and CDR2 (germline): SGHTA, FQGNSA. The CDR3 is CASSFSPAGGVPDTQYF. The DNA of the CDR3 is TGTGCCAGCAGCTTTTCACCTGCGGGAGGGGTCCCAGATACGCAGTATTTT.

The chain joins TRBV12-3 or TRBV12-4 to TRBJ2-2, with 10 bases aligning to TRBD2. The V segment lost 3 bases and the J segment 4 bases; nucleotides outside the gene matches: 5. This CDR3 comprises 16 residues. The CDR3 DNA follows: TGTGCCAGCAGTTTTGCGATAGCGGGAGGCACCGGGGAGCTGTTTTTT. Residues: CASSFAIAGGTGELFF.

This chain links TRBV6-5 with TRBJ1-1, with D perhaps matching TRBD1 (5 bases). This CDR3 has 15 amino acids. CDR1 is MNHEY and CDR2 is SVGAGI in the germline V gene. Trimming stripped 0 bases from V and 0 bases from J, with 8 bases between. For the CDR3, the DNA is TGTGCCAGCAGTTACTCGGGGGGGATGAACACTGAAGCTTTCTTT. Translated, it gives CASSYSGGMNTEAFF.

This clonotype turned up a few times. J is TRBJ2-1 and V is TRBV11-3; D may be TRBD1 or TRBD2 (5 bases each). The CDR3 sequence is 13 residues long. V lost 5 bases, J lost 6 bases, and 11 bases lay in between. Looked up from germline, CDR1 is SGHNT and CDR2 is YENEEA. CDR3 sequence: CASSNPGSNEQFF. The CDR3 DNA reads as TGTGCCAGCAGCAATCCAGGGAGCAATGAGCAGTTCTTC.

The rearrangement uses TRBV9 and TRBJ1-1, with D perhaps TRBD1 (5 bases). V was cut by 6 bases and J by 4 bases, with 16 bases left in between. CDR1 SGDLS and CDR2 YYNGEE come from the germline V gene. This CDR3 has 14 amino acids. CDR3 sequence reads: CASTLEHGATEAFF. Written as DNA, the CDR3 is TGTGCCAGCACCTTGGAACACGGGGCCACTGAAGCTTTCTTT.

This rearrangement joins TRBV10-1 to TRBJ1-4, with D perhaps matching TRBD1 (5 bases). V was clipped by 3 bases and J by 7 bases, with 24 bases between them. The CDR3 covers 18 residues. Germline-derived CDR1 and CDR2 are WNHNN and SYGVQD (reference sequence). The CDR3 is CASSDQGLLDTLIEKLFF. The DNA for the CDR3 is TGCGCCAGCAGTGATCAGGGCTTATTAGATACTTTGATTGAAAAACTGTTTTTT.

This clonotype was detected only a few times. The V and J genes are TRBV3-1 and TRBJ1-2; D is undetermined. V shed 1 base and J shed 6 bases, with 12 bases lying between them. This CDR3 has 14 residues. Per germline, CDR1 LGHDT and CDR2 YNNKEL (reference sequence). The CDR3 DNA sequence: TGTGCCAGCAGCCAAGGCGGTAGTTCTAATGGCTACACCTTC. Translation: CASSQGGSSNGYTF.

The gene calls are TRBV5-1 and TRBJ2-1; no clear D. CDR3 length: 14 amino acids. Trimming cost V 4 bases and J 6 bases, with 14 bases left between them. Germline V CDR1 and CDR2: SGHRS, YFSETQ. In nucleotides, the CDR3 is TGCGCCAGCAGCCAAGGGAATAGTGGCAATGAGCAGTTCTTC. This gives the protein CASSQGNSGNEQFF.

To note about this clonotype: At one end the junction does not follow the germline gene, possibly because of a read error. The rearrangement links TRBV10-3 to TRBJ2-2, with no clear D. Germline V CDR1 and CDR2: ENHRY, SYGVKD. CDR3 length equals 14 residues. CDR3: CAISESYYTPAVIF. In nucleotides, the CDR3 is TGTGCCATCAGTGAGTCGTACTACACCCCGGCGGTGATTTTT.

The J gene is TRBJ2-3, the V gene TRBV28, with D perhaps matching TRBD2 (6 bases). The V gene lost 4 bases and the J gene lost 2 bases, with 16 bases spanning the gap. Per germline, CDR1 MDHEN and CDR2 SYDVKM. CDR3 length: 16 amino acids. The CDR3 spells CASSSISGTPTDTQYF. CDR3 DNA: TGTGCCAGCAGTTCTATATCCGGGACTCCCACAGATACGCAGTATTTT.

The table lists this clonotype with many counts. The chain combines TRBV12-3 or TRBV12-4 with TRBJ2-1, with 9 bases lining up with TRBD2. Trimming cost V 6 bases and J 4 bases; bases outside gene matches: 7. This CDR3 has 15 amino acids. The CDR3 reads CASRLTSGSYNEQFF. The CDR3 DNA is TGTGCCAGCAGGTTAACTAGCGGGTCTTACAATGAGCAGTTCTTC.

The J gene is TRBJ2-1, the V gene TRBV28; D may be TRBD1 (5 bases). Trimming took off 10 bases at V and 3 bases at J, with 7 bases between the two ends. Looked up from germline, CDR1 is MDHEN and CDR2 is SYDVKM. The CDR3 extends over 11 amino acids. In nucleotides, the CDR3 is TGTGCCACCCAGGGCTACAATGAGCAGTTCTTC. It specifies CATQGYNEQFF.

CDR3 loop: CASSRPGQAESTDTQYF. The CDR3 coding sequence is TGTGCCAGCAGTCGCCCAGGACAGGCGGAGAGCACAGATACGCAGTATTTT. The chain employs TRBV6-2 or TRBV6-3 and TRBJ2-3, with 7 bases that match TRBD1. V lost 5 bases and J lost 0; bases outside the gene matches: 11. The CDR3 loop spans 17 amino acids. Germline V gene sequence: CDR1 MNHEY, CDR2 SVGEGT.